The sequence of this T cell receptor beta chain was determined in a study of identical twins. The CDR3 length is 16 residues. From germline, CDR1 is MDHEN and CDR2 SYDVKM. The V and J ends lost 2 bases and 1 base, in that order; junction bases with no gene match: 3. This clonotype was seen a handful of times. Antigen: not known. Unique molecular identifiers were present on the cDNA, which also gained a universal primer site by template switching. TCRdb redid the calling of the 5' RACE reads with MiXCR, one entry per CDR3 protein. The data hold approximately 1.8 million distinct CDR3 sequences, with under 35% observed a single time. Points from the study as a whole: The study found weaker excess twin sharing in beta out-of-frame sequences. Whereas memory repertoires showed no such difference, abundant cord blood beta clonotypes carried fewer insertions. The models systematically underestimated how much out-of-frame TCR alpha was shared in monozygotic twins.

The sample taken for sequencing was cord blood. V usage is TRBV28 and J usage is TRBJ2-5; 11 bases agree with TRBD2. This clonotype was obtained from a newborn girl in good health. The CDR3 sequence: CASSLIAGGPQETQYF. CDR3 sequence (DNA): TGTGCCAGCAGTTTAATAGCGGGAGGGCCCCAAGAGACCCAGTACTTC. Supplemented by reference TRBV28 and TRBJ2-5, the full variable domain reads DVKVTQSSRYLVKRTGEKVFLECVQDMDHENMFWYRQDPGLGLRLIYFSYDVKMKEKGDIPEGYSVSREKKERFSLILESASTNQTSMYLCASSLIAGGPQETQYFGPGTRLLVL.